This passage covers 3 T cell receptor beta chains from one sample sequenced in a study of blood T cell repertoires in COVID-19. TCRdb's copy holds only in-frame clones and misses some; the assay was immunoSEQ multiplex PCR. The sample lists about 300,000 clones; 83% were seen once. Sequencing was performed on peripheral blood. The source is a woman in her forties or fifties with acute or convalescent COVID-19.

This chain links TRBV9 with TRBJ2-5; 11 bases map to TRBD1. Germline V lookup: CDR1 SGDLS, CDR2 YYNGEE. With 0 bases clipped from V and 5 bases from J, the junction kept 3 bases outside the gene matches. The CDR3 extends over 15 amino acids. Here the CDR3 reads CASSVGWDRGETQYF. The CDR3 nucleotides read TGTGCCAGCAGCGTAGGGTGGGACAGGGGGGAGACCCAGTACTTC.

The V call is TRBV5-5, the J call TRBJ2-6, with a weak D call TRBD2 (6 bases). The CDR3 length is 17 residues. V was clipped by 1 base and J by 0 bases, with 11 bases between them. Germline-derived CDR1 and CDR2 are SGHKS and YYEKEE (reference sequence). CDR3 protein: CASSLYGGLSGANVLTF. CDR3 coding DNA: TGTGCCAGCAGCTTGTATGGGGGACTCTCTGGGGCCAACGTCCTGACTTTC.

The chain uses TRBV7-9 and TRBJ2-2; D is perhaps TRBD1 (6 bases). Germline values: CDR1 SEHNR, CDR2 FQNEAQ (reference sequence). The length of the CDR3 is 15 residues. V shed 3 bases and J shed 4 bases, with 12 bases lying between them. In nucleotides, the CDR3 is TGTGCCAGCAGCTTGGTGGGGGCGATCACCGGGGAGCTGTTTTTT. Amino acid sequence: CASSLVGAITGELFF. The full variable domain, its missing parts supplied by reference TRBV7-9 and TRBJ2-2, is DTGVSQNPRHKITKRGQNVTFRCDPISEHNRLYWYRQTLGQGPEFLTYFQNEAQLEKSRLLSDRFSAERPKGSFSTLEIQRTEQGDSAMYLCASSLVGAITGELFFGEGSRLTVL.